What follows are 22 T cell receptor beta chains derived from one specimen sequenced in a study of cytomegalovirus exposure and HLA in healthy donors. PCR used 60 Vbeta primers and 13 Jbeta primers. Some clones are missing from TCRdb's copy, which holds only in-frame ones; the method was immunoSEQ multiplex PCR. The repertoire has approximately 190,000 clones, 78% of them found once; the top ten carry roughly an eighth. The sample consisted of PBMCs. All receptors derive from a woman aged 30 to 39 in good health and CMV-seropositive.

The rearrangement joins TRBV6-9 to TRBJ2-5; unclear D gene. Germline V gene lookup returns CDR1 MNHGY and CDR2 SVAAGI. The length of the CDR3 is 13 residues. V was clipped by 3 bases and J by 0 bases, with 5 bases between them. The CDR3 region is CASSYNNQETQYF. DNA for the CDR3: TGTGCCAGCAGTTACAACAACCAAGAGACCCAGTACTTC.

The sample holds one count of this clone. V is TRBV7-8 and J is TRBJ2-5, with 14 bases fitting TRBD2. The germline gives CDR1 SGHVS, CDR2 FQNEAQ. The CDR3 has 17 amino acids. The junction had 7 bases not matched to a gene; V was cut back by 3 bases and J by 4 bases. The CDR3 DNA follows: TGTGCCAGCAGCTTGACTAGCGGGGGGGCAAACGGAGAGACCCAGTACTTC. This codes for CASSLTSGGANGETQYF.

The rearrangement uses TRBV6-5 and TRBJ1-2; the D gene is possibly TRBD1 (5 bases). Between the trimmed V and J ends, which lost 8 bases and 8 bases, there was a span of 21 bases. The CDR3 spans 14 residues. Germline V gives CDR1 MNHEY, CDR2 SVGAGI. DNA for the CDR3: TGTGCCAGCGAAGAGGGAGCTGGGGGAGGAGGCTACACCTTC. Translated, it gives CASEEGAGGGGYTF.

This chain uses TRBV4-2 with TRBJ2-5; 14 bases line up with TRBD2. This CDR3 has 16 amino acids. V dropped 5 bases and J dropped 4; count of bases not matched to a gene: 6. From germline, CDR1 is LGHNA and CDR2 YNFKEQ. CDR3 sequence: CASSDSTSGGAETQYF. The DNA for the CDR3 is TGTGCCAGCAGCGATTCGACTAGCGGGGGGGCAGAGACCCAGTACTTC.

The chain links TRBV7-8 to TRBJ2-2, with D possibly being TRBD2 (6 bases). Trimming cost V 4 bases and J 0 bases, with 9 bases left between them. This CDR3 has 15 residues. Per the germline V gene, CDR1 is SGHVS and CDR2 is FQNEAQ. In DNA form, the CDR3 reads TGTGCCAGCAGCTCCCGACTAGCGAACACCGGGGAGCTGTTTTTT. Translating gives CASSSRLANTGELFF.

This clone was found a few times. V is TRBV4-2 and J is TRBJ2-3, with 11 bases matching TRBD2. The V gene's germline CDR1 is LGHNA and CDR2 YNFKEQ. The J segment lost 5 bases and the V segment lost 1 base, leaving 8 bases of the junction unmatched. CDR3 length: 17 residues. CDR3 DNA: TGTGCCAGCAGCCAAGGTCTTCTAGCGGGAGGCAAAGATACGCAGTATTTT. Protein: CASSQGLLAGGKDTQYF.

CDR3 sequence (DNA): TGTGCCAGCAGCTGGACAGGGGCTTCTGAAGCTTTCTTT. Translation: CASSWTGASEAFF. This chain joins TRBV7-3 and TRBJ1-1; 9 nucleotides line up with TRBD1. The CDR3 is 13 residues long. Germline lookup yields CDR1 SGHTA and CDR2 FQGTGA. J lost 6 bases, V lost 4 bases, and 3 bases had no gene match.

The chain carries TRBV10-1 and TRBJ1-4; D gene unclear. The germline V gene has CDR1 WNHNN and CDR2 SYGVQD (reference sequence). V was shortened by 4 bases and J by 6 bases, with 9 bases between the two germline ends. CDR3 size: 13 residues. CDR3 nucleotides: TGCGCCAGCAGTGCGGGGAAGGATGAAAAACTGTTTTTT. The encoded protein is CASSAGKDEKLFF.

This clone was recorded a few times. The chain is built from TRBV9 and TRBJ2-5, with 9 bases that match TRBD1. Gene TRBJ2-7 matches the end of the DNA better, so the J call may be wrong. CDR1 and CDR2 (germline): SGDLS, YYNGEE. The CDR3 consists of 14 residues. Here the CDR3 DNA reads TGTGCCAGCAGCCCCGGGACAGGGATCTACGAGCAGTACTTC. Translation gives CASSPGTGIYEQYF.

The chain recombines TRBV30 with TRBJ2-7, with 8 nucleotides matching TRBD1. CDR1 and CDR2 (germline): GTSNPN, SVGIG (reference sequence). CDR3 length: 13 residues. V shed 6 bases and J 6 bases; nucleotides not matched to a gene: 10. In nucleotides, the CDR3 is TGTGCCTGTTATCGGGACAGGCCGTCCGAGCAGTACTTC. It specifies CACYRDRPSEQYF.

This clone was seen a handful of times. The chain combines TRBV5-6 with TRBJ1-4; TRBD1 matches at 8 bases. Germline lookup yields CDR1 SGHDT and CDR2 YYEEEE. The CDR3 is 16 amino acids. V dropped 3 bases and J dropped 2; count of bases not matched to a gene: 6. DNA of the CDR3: TGTGCCAGCAGCTGGACAGGGACACTTACTAATGAAAAACTGTTTTTT. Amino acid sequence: CASSWTGTLTNEKLFF.

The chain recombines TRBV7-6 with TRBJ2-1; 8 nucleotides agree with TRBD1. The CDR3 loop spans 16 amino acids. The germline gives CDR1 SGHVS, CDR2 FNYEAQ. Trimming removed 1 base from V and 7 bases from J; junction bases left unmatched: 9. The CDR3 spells CASSLETGALSNEQFF. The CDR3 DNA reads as TGTGCCAGCAGCTTAGAGACAGGGGCCCTATCGAATGAGCAGTTCTTC. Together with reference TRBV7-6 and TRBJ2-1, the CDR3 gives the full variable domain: GAGVSQSPRYKVTKRGQDVALRCDPISGHVSLYWYRQALGQGPEFLTYFNYEAQQDKSGLPNDRFSAERPEGSISTLTIQRTEQRDSAMYRCASSLETGALSNEQFFGPGTRLTVL.

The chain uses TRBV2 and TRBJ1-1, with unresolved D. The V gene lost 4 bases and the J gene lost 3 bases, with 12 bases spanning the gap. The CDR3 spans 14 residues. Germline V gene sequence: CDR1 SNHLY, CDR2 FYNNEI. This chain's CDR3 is CASSGSTAHTEAFF. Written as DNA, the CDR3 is TGTGCCAGCAGTGGGTCAACCGCGCACACTGAAGCTTTCTTT.

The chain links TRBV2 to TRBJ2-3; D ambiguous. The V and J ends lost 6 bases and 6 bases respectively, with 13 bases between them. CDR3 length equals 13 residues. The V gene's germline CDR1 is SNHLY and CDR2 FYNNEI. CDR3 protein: CASRTSSDDTQYF. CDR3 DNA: TGTGCCAGCAGGACCTCTAGTGACGATACGCAGTATTTT. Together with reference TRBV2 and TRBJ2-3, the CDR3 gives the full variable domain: EPEVTQTPSHQVTQMGQEVILRCVPISNHLYFYWYRQILGQKVEFLVSFYNNEISEKSEIFDDQFSVERPDGSNFTLKIRSTKLEDSAMYFCASRTSSDDTQYFGPGTRLTVL.

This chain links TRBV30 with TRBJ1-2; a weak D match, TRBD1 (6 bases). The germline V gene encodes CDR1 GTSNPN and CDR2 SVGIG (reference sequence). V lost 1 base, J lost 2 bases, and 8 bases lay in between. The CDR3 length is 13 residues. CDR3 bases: TGTGCCTGGAGTGCACAGGGCAACTATGGCTACACCTTC. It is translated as CAWSAQGNYGYTF.

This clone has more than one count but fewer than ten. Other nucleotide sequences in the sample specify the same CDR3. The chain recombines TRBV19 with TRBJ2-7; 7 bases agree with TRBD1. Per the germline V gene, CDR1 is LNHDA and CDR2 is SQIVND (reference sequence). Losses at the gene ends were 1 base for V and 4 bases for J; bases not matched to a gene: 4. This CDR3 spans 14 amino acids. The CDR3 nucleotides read TGTGCCAGTAGTATAGGGGACAGTTCTTACGAGCAGTACTTC. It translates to CASSIGDSSYEQYF.

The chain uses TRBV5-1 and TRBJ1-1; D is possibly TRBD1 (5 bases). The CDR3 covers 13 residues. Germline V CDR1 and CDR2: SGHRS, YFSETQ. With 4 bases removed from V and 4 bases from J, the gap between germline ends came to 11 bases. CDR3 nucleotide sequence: TGCGCCAGCAGCCCGACAGTCTCCACTGAAGCTTTCTTT. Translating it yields CASSPTVSTEAFF.

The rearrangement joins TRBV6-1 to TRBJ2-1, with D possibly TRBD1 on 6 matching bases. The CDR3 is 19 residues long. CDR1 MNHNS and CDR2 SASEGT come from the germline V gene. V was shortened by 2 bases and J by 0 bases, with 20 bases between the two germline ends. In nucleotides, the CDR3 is TGTGCCAGCAGTGAACCCAGGACAGCAAGTTCGAGCTCCTACAATGAGCAGTTCTTC. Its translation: CASSEPRTASSSSYNEQFF.

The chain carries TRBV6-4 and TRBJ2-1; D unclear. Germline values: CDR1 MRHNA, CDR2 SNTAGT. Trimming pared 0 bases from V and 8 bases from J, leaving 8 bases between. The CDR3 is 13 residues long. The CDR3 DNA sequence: TGTGCCAGCAGTGACTCCATAGGAGATGAGCAGTTCTTC. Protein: CASSDSIGDEQFF.

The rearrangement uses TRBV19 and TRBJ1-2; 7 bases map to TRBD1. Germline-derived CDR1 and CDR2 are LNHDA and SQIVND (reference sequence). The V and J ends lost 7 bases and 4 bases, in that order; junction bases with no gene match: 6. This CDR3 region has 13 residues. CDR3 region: CASTLRQGYGYTF. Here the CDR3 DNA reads TGTGCCAGTACCCTTCGACAGGGCTATGGCTACACCTTC. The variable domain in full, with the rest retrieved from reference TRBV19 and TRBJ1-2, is DGGITQSPKYLFRKEGQNVTLSCEQNLNHDAMYWYRQDPGQGLRLIYYSQIVNDFQKGDIAEGYSVSREKKESFPLTVTSAQKNPTAFYLCASTLRQGYGYTFGSGTRLTVV.

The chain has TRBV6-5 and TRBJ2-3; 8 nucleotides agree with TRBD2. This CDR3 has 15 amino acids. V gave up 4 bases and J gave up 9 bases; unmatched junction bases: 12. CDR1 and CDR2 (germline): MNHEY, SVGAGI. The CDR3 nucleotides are TGTGCCAGCAGTTTCGGACTAGCCACGAAGGACACGCAGTATTTT. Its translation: CASSFGLATKDTQYF.

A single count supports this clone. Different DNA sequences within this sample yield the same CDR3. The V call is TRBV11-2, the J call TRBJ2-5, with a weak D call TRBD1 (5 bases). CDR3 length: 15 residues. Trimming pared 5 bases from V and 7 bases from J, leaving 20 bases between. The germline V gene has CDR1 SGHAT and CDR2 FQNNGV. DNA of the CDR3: TGTGCCAGCAGCAAAGGCGGTGCCGCTACAGGGACCCAGTACTTC. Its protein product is CASSKGGAATGTQYF.